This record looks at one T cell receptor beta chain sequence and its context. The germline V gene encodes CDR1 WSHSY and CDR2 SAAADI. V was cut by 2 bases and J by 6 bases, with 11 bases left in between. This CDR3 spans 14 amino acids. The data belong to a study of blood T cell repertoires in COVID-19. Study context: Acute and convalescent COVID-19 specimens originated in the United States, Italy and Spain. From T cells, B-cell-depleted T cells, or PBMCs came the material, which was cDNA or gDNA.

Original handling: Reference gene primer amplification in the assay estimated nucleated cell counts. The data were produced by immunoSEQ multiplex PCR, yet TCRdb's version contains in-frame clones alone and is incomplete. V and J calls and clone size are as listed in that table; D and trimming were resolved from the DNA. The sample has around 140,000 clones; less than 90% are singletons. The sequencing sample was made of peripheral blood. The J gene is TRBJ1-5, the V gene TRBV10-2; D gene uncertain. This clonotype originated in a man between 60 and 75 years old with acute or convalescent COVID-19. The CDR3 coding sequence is TGCGCCAGCAGTGAGGGTCGGGGTAGTCAGCCCCAGCATTTT. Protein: CASSEGRGSQPQHF.